Included here is one T cell receptor (beta chain) sequence, with context. The record originates from a study of cytomegalovirus exposure and HLA in healthy donors. The V and J ends lost 1 base and 3 bases respectively, with 10 bases between them. CDR1 is SEHNR, CDR2 FQNEAQ, per germline (reference sequence). This CDR3 has 14 residues. The PCR employed 60 Vbeta primers together with 13 Jbeta primers. Produced via immunoSEQ multiplex PCR; TCRdb's table is partial and in-frame only. The sample consists of 150,000 or so clones, roughly 80% of them appearing once. The sequenced sample consisted of PBMCs. The clonotype comes from a woman aged 40 to 50 in good health and CMV-seronegative. V usage is TRBV7-9 and J usage is TRBJ2-7; D not resolved. The CDR3, as DNA: TGTGCCAGCAGCTTAGACTTTCCCAACTACGAGCAGTACTTC. It encodes CASSLDFPNYEQYF.